Listed below are T cell receptor beta chains from one sample, sequenced in a study of T cell changes during pregnancy in multiple sclerosis. Only in-frame clones appear in the TCRdb table, and some are missing; sequencing was by immunoSEQ multiplex PCR. The table includes 20,000 to 25,000 clones, 70% to 90% detected once. Material: CD8+ T cells from peripheral blood mononuclear cells, obtained in the second trimester of pregnancy. The receptors here all came from a female donor in good health, enrolled as a control in a pregnancy study. The CDR3 runs from the conserved cysteine through the conserved F or W. D genes are given only for firm matches. Some rows mark clone size as missing; the rest say once, few, many or name a class of expanded clone.

j_gene | abundance | v_gene | d_gene | CDR3aa | CDR3nt
TRBJ2-7 | once | TRBV2 | . | CASSEAQGLAYEQYF | TGTGCCAGCAGTGAGGCTCAGGGATTGGCCTACGAGCAGTACTTC
TRBJ2-1 | . | TRBV7-9 | TRBD2 | CASSLAGLADNEQFF | TGTGCCAGCAGCTTAGCGGGACTAGCGGACAATGAGCAGTTCTTC
TRBJ1-3 | . | TRBV23-1 | . | CASSQSATDTIYF | TGCGCCAGCAGTCAATCCGCAACAGACACCATATATTTT
TRBJ2-1 | . | TRBV6-5 | TRBD2 | CASSYSASGRDGEQFF | TGTGCCAGCAGTTACTCGGCTAGCGGGAGGGATGGTGAGCAGTTCTTC
TRBJ2-7 | . | TRBV28 | . | CASSFLAERTYEQYF | TGTGCCAGCAGTTTCTTAGCGGAACGAACCTACGAGCAGTACTTC
TRBJ1-1 | . | TRBV30 | . | CAWSVAGGTEAFF | TGTGCCTGGAGTGTAGCTGGTGGCACTGAAGCTTTCTTT
TRBJ1-5 | once | TRBV28 | TRBD1 | CASSFLPGGQPQHF | TGTGCCAGCAGTTTTCTGCCAGGGGGACAGCCCCAGCATTTT
TRBJ2-1 | . | TRBV7-8 | TRBD1 | CASSSQGTGINEQFF | TGTGCCAGCAGCTCCCAAGGGACAGGGATCAATGAGCAGTTCTTC
TRBJ2-5 | . | TRBV28 | TRBD2 | CASTLRTSFISETQYF | TGTGCCAGCACCTTAAGGACTAGCTTCATTTCGGAGACCCAGTACTTC
TRBJ2-2 | medium-sized | TRBV4-2 | TRBD2 | CASSQDLGLATGELFF | TGTGCCAGCAGCCAAGATTTGGGACTAGCCACCGGGGAGCTGTTTTTT
TRBJ2-3 | . | TRBV2 | . | CASRPGQGTDTQYF | TGTGCCAGCCGCCCAGGGCAAGGCACAGATACGCAGTATTTT
TRBJ2-7 | . | TRBV27 | TRBD1 | CASSFGQDYEQYF | TGTGCCAGCAGTTTCGGACAGGACTACGAGCAGTACTTC
TRBJ1-4 | . | TRBV19 | TRBD1 | CASSMRQGNEKLFF | TGTGCCAGTAGTATGAGACAGGGGAATGAAAAACTGTTTTTT
TRBJ1-2 | . | TRBV7-9 | . | CASSLDRGVYGYTF | TGTGCCAGCAGCTTAGACCGGGGGGTCTATGGCTACACCTTC
TRBJ2-1 | . | TRBV28 | TRBD2 | CASSLGLAGAYNEQFF | TGTGCCAGCAGTCTAGGACTAGCGGGAGCGTACAATGAGCAGTTCTTC
TRBJ2-1 | . | TRBV19 | TRBD2 | CASSLSGTSGSNEQFF | TGTGCCAGTAGTTTGTCGGGGACTAGCGGGTCAAATGAGCAGTTCTTC
TRBJ1-2 | few | TRBV2 | TRBD1 | CASRDRDRDGYTF | TGTGCCAGCAGGGACCGGGACAGGGACGGCTACACCTTC
TRBJ2-1 | . | TRBV4-3 | TRBD2 | CASSPKREGGNEQFF | TGCGCCAGCAGCCCCAAGCGGGAGGGCGGGAATGAGCAGTTCTTC
TRBJ2-7 | . | TRBV27 | TRBD1 | CASSLFYPGTEVSYEQYF | TGTGCCAGCAGTTTATTTTACCCCGGGACAGAGGTTTCCTACGAGCAGTACTTC
TRBJ2-5 | once | TRBV6-5 | TRBD2 | CASSYSGLVTETQYF | TGTGCCAGCAGTTACTCAGGACTAGTTACGGAGACCCAGTACTTC
TRBJ1-6 | . | TRBV5-5 | . | CASSLVGTLYNSPLHF | TGTGCCAGCAGCTTGGTTGGGACACTCTATAATTCACCCCTCCACTTT
TRBJ1-2 | . | TRBV9 | TRBD1 | CASSASGTGGFYGYTF | TGTGCCAGCAGCGCCTCCGGGACAGGGGGTTTCTATGGCTACACCTTC
TRBJ2-3 | . | TRBV6-5 | . | CASTERGGATDTQYF | TGTGCCAGCACCGAACGAGGGGGGGCCACAGATACGCAGTATTTT
TRBJ1-2 | once | TRBV7-9 | TRBD1 | CASSYFTGGLSYGYTF | TGTGCCAGCAGCTACTTCACAGGGGGCTTAAGCTATGGCTACACCTTC
TRBJ2-1 | . | TRBV6-1 | . | CASSEYIRSYNEQFF | TGTGCCAGCAGTGAGTACATACGCTCCTACAATGAGCAGTTCTTC
TRBJ1-1 | . | TRBV9 | . | CASSVDPRPGPEAFF | TGTGCCAGCAGCGTAGATCCGCGACCAGGCCCTGAAGCTTTCTTT
TRBJ2-5 | . | TRBV2 | TRBD1 | CASSAHTRTGYQETQYF | TGTGCCAGCAGTGCTCACACACGGACAGGGTACCAAGAGACCCAGTACTTC
TRBJ2-1 | . | TRBV5-1 | TRBD2 | CASSVPRVGLAVYNEQFF | TGCGCCAGCAGCGTACCCCGGGTGGGACTAGCGGTATACAATGAGCAGTTCTTC
TRBJ2-1 | . | TRBV9 | TRBD2 | CASSPPGLVNDDEQFF | TGTGCCAGCAGCCCTCCGGGACTAGTCAATGATGATGAGCAGTTCTTC
TRBJ1-5 | . | TRBV7-6 | TRBD1 | CASSSSVGQGSQPQHF | TGTGCCAGCAGCTCTTCCGTAGGACAGGGAAGTCAGCCCCAGCATTTT
TRBJ1-5 | few | TRBV7-2 | . | CASSLYSQPQHF | TGTGCCAGCAGCTTATACTCTCAGCCCCAGCATTTT
TRBJ2-1 | . | TRBV4-2 | TRBD2 | CASSQGPGGYNEQFF | TGTGCCAGCAGCCAAGGCCCGGGGGGATACAATGAGCAGTTCTTC
TRBJ2-1 | . | TRBV7-9 | . | CASSPNLMGAGEGNEQFF | TGTGCCAGCAGCCCGAACCTTATGGGGGCGGGAGAGGGCAATGAGCAGTTCTTC
TRBJ2-1 | . | TRBV19 | . | CASSMGQGLGEQFF | TGTGCCAGTAGTATGGGCCAGGGGTTGGGTGAGCAGTTCTTC
TRBJ2-7 | few | TRBV27 | TRBD2 | CASSLNPSGTYEQYF | TGTGCCAGCAGTTTAAATCCTAGCGGGACCTACGAGCAGTACTTC
TRBJ1-4 | . | TRBV11-2 | . | CASSQRRDEKLFF | TGTGCCAGCAGCCAAAGGAGGGATGAAAAACTGTTTTTT
TRBJ2-1 | . | TRBV5-1 | TRBD2 | CASSLGLAGDEQFF | TGCGCCAGCAGCTTAGGACTAGCGGGAGATGAGCAGTTCTTC
TRBJ2-7 | . | TRBV9 | . | CASSVEGGTFYEQYF | TGTGCCAGCAGCGTAGAAGGCGGGACCTTCTACGAGCAGTACTTC
TRBJ2-1 | once | TRBV28 | TRBD2 | CASSLRASGYNEQFF | TGTGCCAGCAGTTTACGGGCTAGCGGCTACAATGAGCAGTTCTTC